This TCR beta chain was sequenced in a study of control samples from healthy donors and cancer patients. V lost 1 base and J lost 0, with 0 bases in between. Germline assignment: CDR1 MGHDK and CDR2 SYGVNS. The CDR3 length is 12 residues. The table came from immunoSEQ multiplex PCR; TCRdb's copy has only in-frame clones and leaves some out. Altogether around 80,000 clones are present, 90% to 95% being singletons, with the ten largest covering around 17%. The sequenced sample consisted of blood. This TCR was sampled from a man aged 50-60 years in good health. The V call is TRBV25-1, the J call TRBJ1-1; D remains unclear. In DNA, the CDR3 is TGTGCCAGCAGTGAATTGAACACTGAAGCTTTCTTT. Translated, it gives CASSELNTEAFF.